Included here is one T cell receptor (beta chain) sequence, with context. Its target is not known. The data stem from a study of siplizumab effects on memory and regulatory T cells. Findings and caveats of the study: Mean Treg-derived proportions of mappable alloreactive CD4+ clones were around 70% for siplizumab and 25% to 30% for controls.

Per sample, some 10^5 TCR templates underwent assay. Profiling relied on immunoSEQ multiplex PCR, and the TCRdb table lists in-frame clones only, not all of them. The sample includes 100,000 or so clones, 80% to 95% seen only once; the top ten take more than 2.5%. V was pared by 1 base and J by 3 bases, with 9 bases of the junction left unmatched. The germline CDR1 and CDR2 sequences are SGHTA and FQGTGA. This CDR3 spans 16 amino acids. This clonotype was sampled from a human donor in good health. Some clones in this sample may be carry-over from other donors' samples. Input material: CD4+ T cells sorted from blood. V is TRBV7-3 and J is TRBJ2-7; TRBD1 aligns across 7 bases. CDR3: CASSLRSRRGYYEQYF. The CDR3 DNA is TGTGCCAGCAGCTTAAGAAGTCGCAGGGGGTACTACGAGCAGTACTTC. Filled out from reference TRBV7-3 and TRBJ2-7, the complete variable domain reads GAGVSQTPSNKVTEKGKYVELRCDPISGHTALYWYRQSLGQGPEFLIYFQGTGAADDSGLPNDRFFAVRPEGSVSTLKIQRTERGDSAVYLCASSLRSRRGYYEQYFGPGTRLTVT.